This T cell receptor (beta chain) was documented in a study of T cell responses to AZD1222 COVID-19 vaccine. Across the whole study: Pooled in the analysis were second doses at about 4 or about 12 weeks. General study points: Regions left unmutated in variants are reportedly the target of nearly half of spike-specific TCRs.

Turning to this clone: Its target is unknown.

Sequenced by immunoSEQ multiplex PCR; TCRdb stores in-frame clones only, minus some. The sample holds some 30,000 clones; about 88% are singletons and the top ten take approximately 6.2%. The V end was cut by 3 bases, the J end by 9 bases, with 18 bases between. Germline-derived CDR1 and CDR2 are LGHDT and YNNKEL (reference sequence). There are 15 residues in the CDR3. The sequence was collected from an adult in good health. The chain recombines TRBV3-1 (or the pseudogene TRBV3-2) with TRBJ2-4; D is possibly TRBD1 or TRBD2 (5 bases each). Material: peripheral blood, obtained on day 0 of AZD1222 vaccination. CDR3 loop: CASSHSVKGRGIQYF. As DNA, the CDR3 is TGTGCCAGCAGCCATAGTGTGAAGGGACGGGGCATTCAGTACTTC.